The 10 T cell receptor beta chains in this list originate from one sample, sequenced in a study of OX40 agonist ivuxolimab in advanced cancers. Using immunoSEQ multiplex PCR, the repertoire was profiled, and TCRdb retains in-frame clones only, with some absent. The repertoire holds tens of thousands of clones, roughly 90% seen once, with about 2% in the top ten. This sample comprised CD4+ or CD8+ T cells sorted from blood, obtained in a trial of the OX40 agonist ivuxolimab. Every receptor here comes from an adult with an advanced solid tumor such as melanoma, head and neck, liver or kidney cancer.

This chain connects TRBV6-1 to TRBJ1-5, with TRBD1 matching 9 bases. After removal of 5 bases from V and 7 bases from J, the junction contained 9 bases not matched to a gene. The CDR3 sequence is 15 residues long. CDR1 MNHNS and CDR2 SASEGT come from the germline V gene. The CDR3 is CASSQTGGAGQPQHF. CDR3 bases: TGTGCCAGCAGTCAAACAGGGGGCGCGGGACAGCCCCAGCATTTT.

The rearrangement uses TRBV11-2 and TRBJ1-4; D is uncertain. Trimming pared 0 bases from V and 5 bases from J, leaving 13 bases between. The CDR3 covers 16 residues. Germline loops: CDR1 SGHAT, CDR2 FQNNGV. CDR3 DNA sequence: TGTGCCAGCAGCTTAGATTTGGGATCGGGGAATGAAAAACTGTTTTTT. Translated, it gives CASSLDLGSGNEKLFF.

The genes are TRBV10-2 and TRBJ1-5, with unresolved D. This CDR3 has 14 amino acids. Trimming took 2 bases from V and 4 from J, leaving 9 bases between them. The germline CDR1 and CDR2 sequences are WSHSY and SAAADI. As DNA, the CDR3 is TGCGCCAGCAGTGAGCCAGGTCGGAATCAGCCCCAGCATTTT. As protein: CASSEPGRNQPQHF.

The chain combines TRBV2 with TRBJ2-6; D uncertain. CDR1 is SNHLY and CDR2 is FYNNEI in the germline V gene. V was clipped by 4 bases and J by 0 bases, with 10 bases between them. This CDR3 region has 16 residues. The CDR3 coding sequence is TGTGCCAGCAGTGGGGGTTCAAGCTCTGGGGCCAACGTCCTGACTTTC. Translating it yields CASSGGSSSGANVLTF.

The chain combines TRBV7-9 with TRBJ2-1, with 9 bases lining up with TRBD2. V lost 5 bases to trimming and J lost 4 bases; unmatched junction nucleotides: 15. CDR1 is SEHNR and CDR2 is FQNEAQ in the germline V gene (reference sequence). The CDR3 is 18 amino acids. DNA of the CDR3: TGTGCCAGCAGCGCGAGAGGAGTGCGGGAGGGCCGGTACAATGAGCAGTTCTTC. Translated: CASSARGVREGRYNEQFF.

The chain uses TRBV7-3 and TRBJ2-3, with 8 bases that match TRBD2. Germline V lookup: CDR1 SGHTA, CDR2 FQGTGA. This CDR3 has 19 residues. J gave up 0 bases and V 4 bases, and 15 bases lay outside the gene matches. This CDR3 reads CASSSGPFRAGVSTDTQYF. The CDR3 region has the DNA TGTGCCAGCAGCTCTGGGCCTTTTCGAGCGGGAGTAAGCACAGATACGCAGTATTTT. The entire variable domain, with the rest obtained from reference TRBV7-3 and TRBJ2-3, is as follows: GAGVSQTPSNKVTEKGKYVELRCDPISGHTALYWYRQSLGQGPEFLIYFQGTGAADDSGLPNDRFFAVRPEGSVSTLKIQRTERGDSAVYLCASSSGPFRAGVSTDTQYFGPGTRLTVL.

The chain uses TRBV5-1 and TRBJ2-5; 11 bases are shared with TRBD2. The CDR3 is 16 residues long. V shed 4 bases and J 5 bases; nucleotides not matched to a gene: 10. Per germline, CDR1 SGHRS and CDR2 YFSETQ. CDR3 protein: CASSPQLAGVSETQYF. The CDR3 DNA follows: TGCGCCAGCAGCCCCCAACTAGCGGGAGTTTCTGAGACCCAGTACTTC.

The chain combines TRBV28 with TRBJ2-7; 8 bases line up with TRBD2. V was pared by 2 bases and J by 1 base, with 4 bases of the junction left unmatched. The CDR3 extends over 15 amino acids. The germline V gene encodes CDR1 MDHEN and CDR2 SYDVKM. CDR3 nucleotide sequence: TGTGCCAGCAGTTTAGGGCTAGCGGGTTCCTACGAGCAGTACTTC. Protein: CASSLGLAGSYEQYF.

The CDR3 DNA follows: TGTGCCAGCAGTTTGGCCTCTGTAGCGGGAGGGAGGTACGAGCAGTACTTC. Translated, it gives CASSLASVAGGRYEQYF. The J gene is TRBJ2-7, the V gene TRBV28; 11 positions match TRBD2. The CDR3 length is 17 residues. The germline gives CDR1 MDHEN, CDR2 SYDVKM. V lost 3 bases, J lost 4 bases, and 11 bases stayed unmatched. Filled out from reference TRBV28 and TRBJ2-7, the complete variable domain reads DVKVTQSSRYLVKRTGEKVFLECVQDMDHENMFWYRQDPGLGLRLIYFSYDVKMKEKGDIPEGYSVSREKKERFSLILESASTNQTSMYLCASSLASVAGGRYEQYFGPGTRLTVT.

The chain employs TRBV5-1 and TRBJ2-5; TRBD1 matches at 7 bases. The closer fit of TRBJ2-7 to the DNA end suggests the J call may be wrong. The CDR3 covers 14 residues. The germline V gene encodes CDR1 SGHRS and CDR2 YFSETQ. In DNA form, the CDR3 reads TGCGCCAGCAGCGCACAGGGGCCCAGCAACGAGCAGTACTTC. Residues: CASSAQGPSNEQYF.